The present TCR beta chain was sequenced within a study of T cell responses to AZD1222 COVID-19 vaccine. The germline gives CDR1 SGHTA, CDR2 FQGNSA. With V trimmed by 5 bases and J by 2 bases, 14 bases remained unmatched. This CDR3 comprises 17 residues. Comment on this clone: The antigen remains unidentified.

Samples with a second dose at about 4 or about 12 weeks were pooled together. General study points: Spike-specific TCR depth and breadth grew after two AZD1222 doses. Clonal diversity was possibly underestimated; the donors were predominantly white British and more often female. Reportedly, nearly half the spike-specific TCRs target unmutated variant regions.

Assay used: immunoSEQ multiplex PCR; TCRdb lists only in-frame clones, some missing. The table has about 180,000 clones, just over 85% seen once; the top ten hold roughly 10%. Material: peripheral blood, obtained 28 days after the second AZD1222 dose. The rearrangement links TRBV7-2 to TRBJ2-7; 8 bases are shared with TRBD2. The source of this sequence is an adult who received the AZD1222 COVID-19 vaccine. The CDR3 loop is CASSKALVAGGAYEQYF. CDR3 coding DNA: TGTGCCAGCAGCAAGGCGCTCGTTGCGGGGGGAGCCTACGAGCAGTACTTC. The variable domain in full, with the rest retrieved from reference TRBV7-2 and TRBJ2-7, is GAGVSQSPSNKVTEKGKDVELRCDPISGHTALYWYRQSLGQGLEFLIYFQGNSAPDKSGLPSDRFSAERTGGSVSTLTIQRTQQEDSAVYLCASSKALVAGGAYEQYFGPGTRLTVT.